The T cell receptor (beta chain) under discussion was sequenced for a study of shared clonotypes between healthy human individuals. Study results and limitations: The sole specimen, blood, was sampled, and tissue repertoires likely differ. Deeper or shallower sequencing was expected to change how clonotypes are shared among donors.

The V gene's germline CDR1 is KGHSH and CDR2 LQKENI. Trimming took 0 bases from V and 5 from J; bases not matched to a gene: 12. This CDR3 spans 18 amino acids. Method: immunoSEQ multiplex PCR; TCRdb's copy keeps in-frame clones and lacks some. The sample lists hundreds of thousands of clones; 74% were seen once. Splitting of CD4+ cells produced CD45RA+ naive and CD45RA-negative memory subsets. In regard to this clone: Its target is not known.

Sequencing was carried out using memory CD4+ T cells sorted from blood. Subset specified: CD45RA-negative fraction. The rearrangement links TRBV18 to TRBJ1-5; 8 nucleotides line up with TRBD1. The TCR comes from a woman aged 25 to 39 in good health. CDR3 in DNA: TGTGCCAGCTCACCACCTGCCGGGCAGGGGGCTATATATCAGCCCCAGCATTTT. This translates into CASSPPAGQGAIYQPQHF.